The 10 T cell receptor beta chains presented below share a single source sample, sequenced in a study of Ad26.COV2.S vaccination and SARS-CoV-2 variants. Only in-frame clones appear in the TCRdb table, and some are missing; sequencing was by immunoSEQ multiplex PCR. Of 500,000 or so clones in the sample, roughly 89% are singletons; the top ten hold around 2.6%. This sample's treatment: around 19 received Ad26.COV2.S at low or high dose, single or two shots; five or six received placebo; per-sample allocation not given. Specimens were obtained on day 63 following the first vaccine or placebo injection. The specimen was peripheral blood, collected in a trial of Ad26.COV2.S vaccine versus placebo. Receptor source: a person between 18 and 59 years old who received the Ad26.COV2.S COVID-19 vaccine or a placebo.

The rearrangement links TRBV2 to TRBJ1-2; TRBD1 matches at 7 bases. The CDR3 is 15 amino acids. Trimming took 5 bases from V and 2 from J; bases not matched to a gene: 8. In germline, CDR1 is SNHLY, CDR2 FYNNEI. The CDR3 nucleotides are TGTGCCAGCAGTACTGCAAAACAGGGGAACTATGGCTACACCTTC. It translates to CASSTAKQGNYGYTF.

The chain links TRBV5-6 to TRBJ2-3; 13 positions agree with TRBD2. The junction had 12 bases not matched to a gene; V was cut back by 4 bases and J by 7 bases. Germline V gives CDR1 SGHDT, CDR2 YYEEEE. The CDR3 has 17 residues. The CDR3 reads CASSPEGLAGDTNTQYF. The CDR3 DNA reads TGTGCCAGCAGCCCCGAAGGACTAGCGGGGGACACGAATACGCAGTATTTT.

The chain has TRBV7-2 and TRBJ2-3; D uncertain. CDR1 and CDR2 from the germline V gene are SGHTA and FQGNSA. The V gene lost 5 bases and the J gene lost 7 bases, with 13 bases spanning the gap. CDR3 length equals 13 residues. CDR3 in amino acids: CASSPPTIYTQYF. For the CDR3, the DNA is TGTGCCAGCAGCCCCCCTACGATTTATACGCAGTATTTT.

This rearrangement joins TRBV18 to TRBJ2-1; no definite D call. Trimming cost V 3 bases and J 0 bases, with 12 bases left between them. The CDR3 loop spans 16 amino acids. CDR1 is KGHSH and CDR2 is LQKENI in the germline V gene. CDR3 sequence reads: CASSPLSPISYNEQFF. In DNA, the CDR3 is TGTGCCAGCTCACCGCTATCCCCAATCTCCTACAATGAGCAGTTCTTC.

The CDR3 DNA follows: TGTGCCAGCAGCTTGGACGGTTTTTCGGGTGGTGGCTACACCTTC. This encodes CASSLDGFSGGGYTF. The chain carries TRBV5-4 and TRBJ1-2; D is unresolved. The CDR3 is 15 amino acids. The ends were cut back, 0 bases at V and 7 bases at J, with 16 bases in the middle. Germline lookup yields CDR1 SGHNT and CDR2 YYREEE (reference sequence).

This sequence joins TRBV9 and TRBJ1-3; 8 bases agree with TRBD1. J was trimmed by 4 bases and V by 3 bases; bases with no gene match: 9. This CDR3 comprises 16 residues. Germline V gene lookup returns CDR1 SGDLS and CDR2 YYNGEE. The CDR3 sequence is CASSGSWTGSGNTIYF. The CDR3 DNA is TGTGCCAGCAGCGGCTCATGGACAGGGTCAGGAAACACCATATATTTT.

This chain joins TRBV4-1 and TRBJ2-4; D unclear. The length of the CDR3 is 14 residues. Per germline, CDR1 MGHRA and CDR2 YSYEKL. V lost 7 bases to trimming and J lost 0 bases, with 10 bases between them. CDR3 region: CASKRTVAKNIQYF. CDR3 bases: TGCGCCAGCAAGCGAACAGTAGCCAAAAACATTCAGTACTTC.

The genes are TRBV5-5 and TRBJ2-3, with 8 bases identical to TRBD1. The CDR3 consists of 14 residues. Germline loops: CDR1 SGHKS, CDR2 YYEKEE (reference sequence). Germline trimming cut 5 bases from V and 6 bases from J; bases unmatched to any gene: 8. In nucleotides, the CDR3 is TGTGCCAGCAGTCGTCAGGGGGCCAAGGATACGCAGTATTTT. Protein product: CASSRQGAKDTQYF.

The chain links TRBV4-3 to TRBJ2-1, with 9 bases lining up with TRBD2. This CDR3 has 17 amino acids. Germline CDR1 reads LGHNA; CDR2 reads YSLEER. The V segment lost 0 bases and the J segment 4 bases; nucleotides outside the gene matches: 7. The DNA for the CDR3 is TGCGCCAGCAGCCAAGATCTTTGGCGGGGGGGGTACAATGAGCAGTTCTTC. This encodes CASSQDLWRGGYNEQFF.

The chain uses TRBV4-3 and TRBJ1-4, with a weak D call TRBD1 (6 bases). The length of the CDR3 is 15 residues. Trimming pared 5 bases from V and 4 bases from J, leaving 14 bases between. The V gene's germline CDR1 is LGHNA and CDR2 YSLEER. CDR3 sequence reads: CASSTHRASNEKLFF. The CDR3 nucleotides read TGCGCCAGCAGCACCCACAGGGCCAGTAATGAAAAACTGTTTTTT.